What follows are 2 T cell receptor beta chains derived from one specimen sequenced in a study of spatial heterogeneity in lung cancer. Overall study findings and caveats: Mutation counts in tumors were tracked by counts of expanded intratumoral alpha and beta TCRs.

TCRdb re-derived calls from the 5' RACE reads in MiXCR, one entry per CDR3 protein. Of some 23,000 distinct CDR3 sequences listed, around 8.5% are singletons. Their antigens are not known. Time point meaning: sample taken at primary tumor resection. The source material was lung tumor tissue, sampled at surgery. All receptors derive from a male donor with early-stage non-small cell lung cancer.

This clonotype was seen at least ten times. This chain joins TRBV6-1 and TRBJ1-5, with TRBD1 matching 7 bases. Germline V gives CDR1 MNHNS, CDR2 SASEGT. J was trimmed by 6 bases and V by 3 bases; bases with no gene match: 5. This CDR3 has 14 amino acids. The CDR3 DNA reads TGTGCCAGCAGTGACCGACAGGGAGGTCAGCCCCAGCATTTT. It codes for CASSDRQGGQPQHF.

This clonotype occurred a few times. One end of the junction is discordant with germline, which a read error may explain. This sequence joins TRBV4-1 and TRBJ2-3; 8 bases match TRBD1. The V gene's germline CDR1 is MGHRA and CDR2 YSYEKL. The CDR3 has 15 amino acids. The CDR3 nucleotides are TGCGCCAGCAGCCAAGATGGACAGGGCACAGGTACGCAGTATTTT. The encoded protein is CASSQDGQGTGTQYF.